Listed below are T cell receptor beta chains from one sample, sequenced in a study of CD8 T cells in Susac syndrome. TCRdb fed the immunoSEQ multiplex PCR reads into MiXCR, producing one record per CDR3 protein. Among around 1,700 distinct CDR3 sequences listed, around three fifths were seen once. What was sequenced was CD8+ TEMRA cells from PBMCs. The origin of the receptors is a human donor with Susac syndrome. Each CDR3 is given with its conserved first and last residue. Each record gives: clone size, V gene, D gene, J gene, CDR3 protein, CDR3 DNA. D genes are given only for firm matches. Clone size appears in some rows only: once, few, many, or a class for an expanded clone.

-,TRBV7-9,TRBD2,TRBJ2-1,CASSSGGTYNEQFF,TGTGCCAGCAGCTCCGGGGGGACCTACAATGAGCAGTTCTTC
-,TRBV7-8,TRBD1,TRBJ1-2,CASSFRTGGAGGYTF,TGTGCCAGCAGCTTTCGGACAGGGGGCGCAGGCGGCTACACCTTC
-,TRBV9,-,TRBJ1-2,CASSAEGSYGYTF,TGTGCCAGCAGCGCGGAGGGGAGCTATGGCTACACCTTC
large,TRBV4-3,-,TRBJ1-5,CASSQDVSSNQPQHF,TGCGCCAGCAGCCAAGATGTATCTAGCAATCAGCCCCAGCATTTT
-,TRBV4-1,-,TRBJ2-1,CASSQDRGFSYNEQFF,TGCGCCAGCAGCCAAGATCGGGGGTTCTCCTACAATGAGCAGTTCTTC
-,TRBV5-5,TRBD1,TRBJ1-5,CASSLGTGSNQPQHF,TGTGCCAGCAGCTTGGGGACAGGTTCCAATCAGCCCCAGCATTTT
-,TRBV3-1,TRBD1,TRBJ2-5,CASCHDLAGGLETQYF,TGTGCCAGCTGCCATGATCTCGCAGGGGGTTTGGAGACCCAGTACTTC
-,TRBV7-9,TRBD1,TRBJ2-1,CACSSGTGIFNEQFF,TGTGCCTGCAGCTCCGGGACAGGGATCTTCAATGAGCAGTTCTTC
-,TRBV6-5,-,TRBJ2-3,CASSFRGAITDTQYF,TGTGCCAGCAGTTTCCGGGGGGCTATTACAGATACGCAGTATTTT
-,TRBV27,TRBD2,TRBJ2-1,CASTAGGNEQFF,TGTGCCAGCACCGCGGGGGGCAATGAGCAGTTCTTC
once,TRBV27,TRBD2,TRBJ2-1,CASSLFPGGEQFF,TGTGCCAGCAGTTTATTCCCGGGGGGTGAGCAGTTCTTC
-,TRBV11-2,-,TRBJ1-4,CASSPPQAGANEKTVF,TGTGCCAGCAGCCCCCCCCAGGCAGGGGCTAATGAAAAAACTGTTTTT
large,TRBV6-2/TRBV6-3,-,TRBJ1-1,CASSYSMGEAFF,TGTGCCAGCAGTTACTCGATGGGGGAAGCTTTCTTT
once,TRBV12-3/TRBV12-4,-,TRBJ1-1,CASTQGRGRWGTEAFF,TGTGCCAGCACCCAAGGGAGGGGTCGGTGGGGCACTGAAGCTTTCTTT
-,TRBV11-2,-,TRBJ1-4,CACRPPQAGAIEKLFF,TGTGCCTGCAGGCCCCCCCAGGCAGGGGCTATTGAAAAACTGTTTTTT
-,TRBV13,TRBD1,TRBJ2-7,CASSLGQGAYEQYF,TGTGCCAGCAGCTTAGGACAGGGGGCTTACGAGCAGTACTTC
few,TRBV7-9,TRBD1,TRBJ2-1,CASSIGTGIYNEQFF,TGCGCCAGCAGCATAGGGACAGGGATCTACAATGAGCAGTTCTTC
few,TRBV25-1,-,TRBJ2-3,CAALRDGGADTQYF,TGTGCCGCACTCCGGGACGGAGGGGCTGATACGCAGTATTTT
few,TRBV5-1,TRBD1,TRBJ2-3,CASSHSAGTGVADTQYF,TGCGCCAGCAGCCATAGCGCCGGGACAGGGGTAGCAGATACGCAGTATTTT
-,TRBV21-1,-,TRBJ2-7,CASRNVVVHVLDEQYF,TGTGCCAGCAGAAACGTGGTAGTACACGTGTTAGACGAGCAGTACTTC
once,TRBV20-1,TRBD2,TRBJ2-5,CSAFEGAGDETSWETQYF,TGCAGTGCTTTCGAAGGGGCAGGAGATGAGACTAGCTGGGAGACCCAGTACTTC
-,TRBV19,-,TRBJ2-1,CASNDPEYNEQFF,TGTGCCAGTAATGATCCAGAATACAATGAGCAGTTCTTC
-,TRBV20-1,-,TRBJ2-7,CSARPWRDAAYEQYF,TGCAGTGCTAGACCCTGGCGGGACGCCGCCTACGAGCAGTACTTC
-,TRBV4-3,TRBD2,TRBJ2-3,CASSQDGRGDGYTQYF,TGCGCCAGCAGCCAAGATGGGCGGGGGGATGGATATACGCAGTATTTT
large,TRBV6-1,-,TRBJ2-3,CASSLGGDTQYF,TGTGCCAGCAGTTTGGGGGGAGATACGCAGTATTTT
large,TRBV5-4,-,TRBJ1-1,CASSLRETGQAEAFF,TGTGCCAGCAGCTTGCGGGAAACGGGGCAGGCTGAAGCTTTCTTT
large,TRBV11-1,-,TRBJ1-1,CASSPMVNTEAFF,TGTGCCAGCAGCCCGATGGTGAACACTGAAGCTTTCTTT
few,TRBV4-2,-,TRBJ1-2,CASSYSRGWVGYTF,TGTGCCAGCAGCTATAGTCGGGGCTGGGTTGGCTACACCTTC
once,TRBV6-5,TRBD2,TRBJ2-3,CASSSGGATDTQYF,TGTGCCAGCAGTAGCGGGGGGGCCACAGATACGCAGTATTTT
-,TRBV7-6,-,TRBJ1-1,CASRSSTEGKAFF,TGTGCCAGCAGATCTTCGACAGAGGGGAAAGCTTTCTTT
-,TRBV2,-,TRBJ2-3,CAALRDGGNTDTQYF,TGTGCCGCACTCCGGGACGGAGGGAATACTGATACGCAGTATTTT
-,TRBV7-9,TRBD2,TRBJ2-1,CASSPQGGGENEQFF,TGTGCCAGCAGCCCCCAAGGCGGGGGGGAGAATGAGCAGTTCTTC